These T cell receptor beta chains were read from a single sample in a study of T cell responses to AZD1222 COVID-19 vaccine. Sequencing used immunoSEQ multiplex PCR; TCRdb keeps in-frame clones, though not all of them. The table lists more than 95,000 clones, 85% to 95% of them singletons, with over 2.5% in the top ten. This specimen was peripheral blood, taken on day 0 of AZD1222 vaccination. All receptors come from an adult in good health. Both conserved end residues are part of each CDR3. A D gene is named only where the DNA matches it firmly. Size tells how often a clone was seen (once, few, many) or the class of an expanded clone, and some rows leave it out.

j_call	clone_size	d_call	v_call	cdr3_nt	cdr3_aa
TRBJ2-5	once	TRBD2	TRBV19	TGTGCCAGTAGGACTAGCGGGAGAGGGGAGACCCAGTACTTC	CASRTSGRGETQYF
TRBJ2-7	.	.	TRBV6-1	TGTGCCAGCAGTGAACAAGGCAGCTACGAGCAGTACTTC	CASSEQGSYEQYF
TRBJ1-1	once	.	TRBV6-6	TGTGCCAGCAGTTACGGCGGGGAGAACACTGAAGCTTTCTTT	CASSYGGENTEAFF
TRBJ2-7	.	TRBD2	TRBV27	TGTGCCAGCAGTTTATTTTCGGGAGGTGGGCAGTACTTC	CASSLFSGGGQYF
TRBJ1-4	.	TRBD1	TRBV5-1	TGCGCCAGCAGCTCTGGACAGGGGCAAAATGAAAAACTGTTTTTT	CASSSGQGQNEKLFF
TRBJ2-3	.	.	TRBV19	TGTGCCAGTAGTATAAGAACAGGCACAGATACGCAGTATTTT	CASSIRTGTDTQYF
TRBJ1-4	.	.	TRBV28	TGTGCCCACAGCGGGGCCAATAATTGGGGTAATGAAAAACTGTTTTTT	CAHSGANNWGNEKLFF
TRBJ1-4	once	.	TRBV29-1	TGCAGCGTTGGTGGGGCAACTAATGAAAAACTGTTTTTT	CSVGGATNEKLFF
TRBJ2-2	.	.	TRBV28	TGTGCCAGCAGGGGGAGAGGAACCGGGGAGCTGTTTTTT	CASRGRGTGELFF
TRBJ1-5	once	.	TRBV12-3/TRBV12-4	TGTGCCAGCAGCTCCCCGGAAGGACCCCAGCATTTT	CASSSPEGPQHF
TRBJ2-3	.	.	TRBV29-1	TGCAGCGTTGAAGGAGCGACGCAGGGGATACGGTATACGCAGTATTTT	CSVEGATQGIRYTQYF
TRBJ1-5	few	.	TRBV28	TGTGCCAGCCGGGTGGCAGGAAGCAATCAGCCCCAGCATTTT	CASRVAGSNQPQHF
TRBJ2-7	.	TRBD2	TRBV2	TGTGCCAGCAGTGAGGGGACTAGCGGGCCCCACTACGAGCAGTACTTC	CASSEGTSGPHYEQYF
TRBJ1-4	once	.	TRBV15	TGTGCCACCAGCAGAGAGGATACAACTAATGAAAAACTGTTTTTT	CATSREDTTNEKLFF
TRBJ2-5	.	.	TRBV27	TGTGCCAGCAGTTTGGGGCAGGGATTCGCGGAGACCCAGTACTTC	CASSLGQGFAETQYF